Listed here is a single T cell receptor (beta chain). No antigen is known for it. The data were taken from a study of T cell responses to AZD1222 COVID-19 vaccine. The table came from immunoSEQ multiplex PCR; TCRdb's copy has only in-frame clones and leaves some out. This sample carries about 100,000 clones, 87% of them seen once, and the ten largest clones take roughly 2.5%. The study, taken as a whole, reports: Vaccination with two AZD1222 doses was followed by a rise in Spike-specific TCR breadth and depth. Donors in the cohort were predominantly white British and more often female, and clonal diversity was possibly underestimated. Repertoires were sampled only after the peak T cell response. Seropositive status at baseline applied to only 6 or 7 AZD1222 recipients.

The source was peripheral blood, collected 28 days after the second AZD1222 dose. The receptor was isolated from an adult who received the AZD1222 COVID-19 vaccine.

This CDR3 reads CASSQVAAVVYNEQFF. CDR3 in DNA: TGTGCCAGCAGCCAAGTCGCAGCGGTAGTATACAATGAGCAGTTCTTC. This chain links TRBV14 with TRBJ2-1; tentative D call: TRBD2 (5 bases). Per germline, CDR1 SGHDN and CDR2 FVKESK. CDR3 length: 16 amino acids. V was clipped by 1 base and J by 4 bases, with 14 bases between them.